This T cell receptor beta chain comes out of a study of OX40 agonist ivuxolimab in advanced cancers. Study background: Patients took ivuxolimab, an agonistic anti-OX40 (CD134) antibody.

In germline, CDR1 is SGHVS, CDR2 FQNEAQ. The CDR3 sequence is 15 residues long. Between the trimmed V and J ends, which lost 3 bases and 3 bases, there was a span of 15 bases. This table comes from immunoSEQ multiplex PCR, and its TCRdb copy is limited to in-frame clones, with some not included. The sample lists about 28,000 clones, roughly 83% occurring once. The receptor's source is an adult with an advanced solid tumor such as melanoma, head and neck, liver or kidney cancer. This sequence joins TRBV7-8 and TRBJ2-7; TRBD1 or TRBD2 may be the D gene (6 bases each). The source was CD4+ or CD8+ T cells sorted from blood, collected in a trial of the OX40 agonist ivuxolimab. The CDR3 DNA reads as TGTGCCAGCAGCTTCGCTGGGGGGCAGATCTACGAGCAGTACTTC. Its translation: CASSFAGGQIYEQYF.